This TCR beta chain comes out of a study of blood T cell repertoires in COVID-19. Trimming cost V 6 bases and J 3 bases, with 15 bases left between them. The CDR3 extends over 14 amino acids. Germline assignment: CDR1 SNHLY and CDR2 FYNNEI. As handled by the study authors: Estimation of nucleated cell counts was performed using reference gene primer amplification. TCRdb's copy holds only in-frame clones and misses some; the assay was immunoSEQ multiplex PCR. V and J calls and clone size are copied from that table; D and trimming were computed from the DNA. This sample has roughly 250,000 clones, with 82% found just once.

The sequenced sample was peripheral blood. The receptor was derived from an elderly woman with active or convalescent COVID-19. V usage is TRBV2 and J usage is TRBJ2-7; D may be TRBD1 (6 bases). CDR3 residues: CASRVTGTHYEQYF. CDR3 in DNA: TGTGCCAGCAGGGTTACAGGGACCCACTACGAGCAGTACTTC. Full variable domain (missing parts from reference TRBV2 and TRBJ2-7): EPEVTQTPSHQVTQMGQEVILRCVPISNHLYFYWYRQILGQKVEFLVSFYNNEISEKSEIFDDQFSVERPDGSNFTLKIRSTKLEDSAMYFCASRVTGTHYEQYFGPGTRLTVT.